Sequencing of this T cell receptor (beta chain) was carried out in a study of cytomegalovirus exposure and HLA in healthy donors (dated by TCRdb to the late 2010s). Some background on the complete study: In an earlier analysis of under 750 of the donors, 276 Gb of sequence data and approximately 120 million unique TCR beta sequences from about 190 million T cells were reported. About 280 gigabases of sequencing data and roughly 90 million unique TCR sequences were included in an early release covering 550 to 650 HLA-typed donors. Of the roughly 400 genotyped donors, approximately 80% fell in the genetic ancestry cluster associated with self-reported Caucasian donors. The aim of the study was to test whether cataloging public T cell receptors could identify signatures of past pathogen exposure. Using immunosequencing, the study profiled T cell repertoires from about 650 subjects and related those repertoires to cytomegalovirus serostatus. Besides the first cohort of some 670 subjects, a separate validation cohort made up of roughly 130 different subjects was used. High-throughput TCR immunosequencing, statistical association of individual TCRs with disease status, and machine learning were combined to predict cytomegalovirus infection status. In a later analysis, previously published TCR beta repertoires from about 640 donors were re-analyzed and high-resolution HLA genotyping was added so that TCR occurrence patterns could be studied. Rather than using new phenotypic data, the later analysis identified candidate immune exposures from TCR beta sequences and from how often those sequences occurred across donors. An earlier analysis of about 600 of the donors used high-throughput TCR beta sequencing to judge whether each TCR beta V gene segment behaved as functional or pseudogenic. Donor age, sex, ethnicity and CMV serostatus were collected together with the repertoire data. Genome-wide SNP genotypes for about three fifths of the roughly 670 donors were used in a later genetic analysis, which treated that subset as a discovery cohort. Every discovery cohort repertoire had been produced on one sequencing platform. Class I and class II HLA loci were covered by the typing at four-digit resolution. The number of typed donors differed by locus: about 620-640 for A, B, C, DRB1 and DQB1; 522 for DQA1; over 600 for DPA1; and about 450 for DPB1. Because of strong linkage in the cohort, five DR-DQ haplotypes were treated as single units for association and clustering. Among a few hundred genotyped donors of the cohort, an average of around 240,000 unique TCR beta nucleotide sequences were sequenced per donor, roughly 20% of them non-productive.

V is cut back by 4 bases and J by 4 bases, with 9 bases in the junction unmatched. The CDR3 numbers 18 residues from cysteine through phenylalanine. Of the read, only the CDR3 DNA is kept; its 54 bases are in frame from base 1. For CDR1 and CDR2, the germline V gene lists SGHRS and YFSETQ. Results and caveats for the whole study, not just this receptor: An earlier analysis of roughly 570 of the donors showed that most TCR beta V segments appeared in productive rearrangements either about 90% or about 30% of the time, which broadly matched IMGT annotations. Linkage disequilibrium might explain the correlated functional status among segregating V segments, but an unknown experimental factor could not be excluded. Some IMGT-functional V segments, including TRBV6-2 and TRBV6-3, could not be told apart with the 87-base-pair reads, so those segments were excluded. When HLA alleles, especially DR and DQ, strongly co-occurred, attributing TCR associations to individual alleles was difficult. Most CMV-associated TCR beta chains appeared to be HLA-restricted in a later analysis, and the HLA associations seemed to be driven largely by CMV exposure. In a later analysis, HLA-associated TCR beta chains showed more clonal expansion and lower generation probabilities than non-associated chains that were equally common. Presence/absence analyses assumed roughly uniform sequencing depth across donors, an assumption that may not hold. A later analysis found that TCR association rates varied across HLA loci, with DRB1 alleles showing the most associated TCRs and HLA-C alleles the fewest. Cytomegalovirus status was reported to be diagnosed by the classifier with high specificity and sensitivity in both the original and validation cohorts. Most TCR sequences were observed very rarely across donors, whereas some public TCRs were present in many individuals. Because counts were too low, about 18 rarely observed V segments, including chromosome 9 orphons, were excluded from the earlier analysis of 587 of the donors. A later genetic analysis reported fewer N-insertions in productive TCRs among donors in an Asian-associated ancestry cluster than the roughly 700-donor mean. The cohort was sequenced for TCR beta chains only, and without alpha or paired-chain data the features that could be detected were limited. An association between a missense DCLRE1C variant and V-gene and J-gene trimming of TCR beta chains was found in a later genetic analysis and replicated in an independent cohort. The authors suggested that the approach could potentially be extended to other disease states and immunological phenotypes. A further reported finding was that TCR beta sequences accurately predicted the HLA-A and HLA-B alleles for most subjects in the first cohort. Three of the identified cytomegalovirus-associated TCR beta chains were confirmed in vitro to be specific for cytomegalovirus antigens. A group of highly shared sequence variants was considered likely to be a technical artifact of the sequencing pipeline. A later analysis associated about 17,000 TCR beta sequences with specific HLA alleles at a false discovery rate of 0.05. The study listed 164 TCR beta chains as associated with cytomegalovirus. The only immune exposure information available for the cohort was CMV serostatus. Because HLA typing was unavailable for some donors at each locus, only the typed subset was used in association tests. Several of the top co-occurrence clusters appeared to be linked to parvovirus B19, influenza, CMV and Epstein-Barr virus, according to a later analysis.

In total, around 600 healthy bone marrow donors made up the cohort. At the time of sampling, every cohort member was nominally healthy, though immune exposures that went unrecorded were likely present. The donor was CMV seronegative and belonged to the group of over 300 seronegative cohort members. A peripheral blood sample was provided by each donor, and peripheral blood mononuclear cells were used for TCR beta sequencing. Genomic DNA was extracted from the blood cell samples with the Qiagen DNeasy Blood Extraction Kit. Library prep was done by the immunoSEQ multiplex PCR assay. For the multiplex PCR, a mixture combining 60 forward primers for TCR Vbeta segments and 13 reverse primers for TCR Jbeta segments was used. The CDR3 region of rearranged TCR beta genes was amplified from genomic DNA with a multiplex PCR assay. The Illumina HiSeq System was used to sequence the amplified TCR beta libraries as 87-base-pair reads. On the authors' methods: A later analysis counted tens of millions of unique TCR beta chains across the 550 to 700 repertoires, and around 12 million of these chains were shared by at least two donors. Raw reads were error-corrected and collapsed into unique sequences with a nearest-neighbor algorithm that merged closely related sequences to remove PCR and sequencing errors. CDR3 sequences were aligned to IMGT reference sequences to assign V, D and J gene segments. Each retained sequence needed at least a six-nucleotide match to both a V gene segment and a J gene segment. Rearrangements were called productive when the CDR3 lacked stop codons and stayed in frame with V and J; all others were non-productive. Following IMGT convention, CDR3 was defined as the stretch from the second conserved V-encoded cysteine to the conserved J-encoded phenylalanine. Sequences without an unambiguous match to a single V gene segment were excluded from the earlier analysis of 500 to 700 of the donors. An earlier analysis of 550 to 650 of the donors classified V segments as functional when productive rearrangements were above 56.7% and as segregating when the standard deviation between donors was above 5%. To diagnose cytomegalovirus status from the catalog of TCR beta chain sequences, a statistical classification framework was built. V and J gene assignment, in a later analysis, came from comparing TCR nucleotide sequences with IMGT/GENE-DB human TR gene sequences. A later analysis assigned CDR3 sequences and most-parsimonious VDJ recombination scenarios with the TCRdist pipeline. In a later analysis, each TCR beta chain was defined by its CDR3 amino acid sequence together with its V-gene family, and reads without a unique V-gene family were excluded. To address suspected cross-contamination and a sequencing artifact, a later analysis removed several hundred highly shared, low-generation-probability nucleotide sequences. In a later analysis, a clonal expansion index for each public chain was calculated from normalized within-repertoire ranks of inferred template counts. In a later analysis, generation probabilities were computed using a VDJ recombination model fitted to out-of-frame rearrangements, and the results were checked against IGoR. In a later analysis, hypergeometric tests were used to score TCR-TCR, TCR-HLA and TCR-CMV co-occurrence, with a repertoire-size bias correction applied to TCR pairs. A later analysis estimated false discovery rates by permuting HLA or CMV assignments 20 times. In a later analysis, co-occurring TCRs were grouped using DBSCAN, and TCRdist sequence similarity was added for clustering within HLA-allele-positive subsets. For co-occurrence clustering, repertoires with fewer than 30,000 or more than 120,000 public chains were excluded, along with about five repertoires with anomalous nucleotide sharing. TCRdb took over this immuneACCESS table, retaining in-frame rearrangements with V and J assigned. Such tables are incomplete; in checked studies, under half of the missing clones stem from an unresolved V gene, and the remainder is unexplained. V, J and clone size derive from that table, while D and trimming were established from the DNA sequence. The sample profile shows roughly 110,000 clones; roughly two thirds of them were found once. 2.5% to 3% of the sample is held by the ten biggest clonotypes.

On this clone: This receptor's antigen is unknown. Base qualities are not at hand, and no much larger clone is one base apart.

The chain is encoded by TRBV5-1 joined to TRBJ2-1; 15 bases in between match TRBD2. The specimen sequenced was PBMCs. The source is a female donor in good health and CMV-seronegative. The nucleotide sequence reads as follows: TGCGCCAGCAGCCCCGGACTAGCGGGAGGGTCGAGGTACAATGAGCAGTTCTTC. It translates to CASSPGLAGGSRYNEQFF.